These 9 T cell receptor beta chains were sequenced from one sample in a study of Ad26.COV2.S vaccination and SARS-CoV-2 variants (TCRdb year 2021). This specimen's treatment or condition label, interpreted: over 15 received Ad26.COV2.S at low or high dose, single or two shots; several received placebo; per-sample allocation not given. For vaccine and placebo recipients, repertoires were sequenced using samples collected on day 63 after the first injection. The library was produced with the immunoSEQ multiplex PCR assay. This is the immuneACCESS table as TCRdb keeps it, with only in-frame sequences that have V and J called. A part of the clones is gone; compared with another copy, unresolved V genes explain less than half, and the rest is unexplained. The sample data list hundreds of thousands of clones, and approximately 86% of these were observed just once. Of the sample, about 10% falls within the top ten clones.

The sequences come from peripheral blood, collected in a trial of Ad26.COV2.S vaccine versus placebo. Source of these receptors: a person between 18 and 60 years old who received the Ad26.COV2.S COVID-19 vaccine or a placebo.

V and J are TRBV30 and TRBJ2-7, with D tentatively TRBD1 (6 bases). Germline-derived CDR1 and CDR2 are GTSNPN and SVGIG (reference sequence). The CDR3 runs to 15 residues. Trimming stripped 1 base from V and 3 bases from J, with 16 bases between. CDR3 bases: TGTGCCTGGAGTGCCTTGACAGGAGAGGACTACGAGCAGTACTTC. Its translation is CAWSALTGEDYEQYF.

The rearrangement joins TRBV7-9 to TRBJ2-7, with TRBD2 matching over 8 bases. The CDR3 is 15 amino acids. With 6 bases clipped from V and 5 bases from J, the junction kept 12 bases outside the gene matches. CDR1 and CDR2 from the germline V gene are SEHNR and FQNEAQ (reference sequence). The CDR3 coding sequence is TGTGCCAGCAGTCCGCCGGGACTAGGGACCCACGAGCAGTACTTC. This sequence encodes CASSPPGLGTHEQYF.

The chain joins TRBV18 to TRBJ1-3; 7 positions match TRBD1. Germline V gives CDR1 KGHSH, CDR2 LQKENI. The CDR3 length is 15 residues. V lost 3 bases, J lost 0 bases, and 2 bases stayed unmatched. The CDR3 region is CASSPGQRSGNTIYF. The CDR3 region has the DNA TGTGCCAGCTCACCGGGACAGCGCTCTGGAAACACCATATATTTT.

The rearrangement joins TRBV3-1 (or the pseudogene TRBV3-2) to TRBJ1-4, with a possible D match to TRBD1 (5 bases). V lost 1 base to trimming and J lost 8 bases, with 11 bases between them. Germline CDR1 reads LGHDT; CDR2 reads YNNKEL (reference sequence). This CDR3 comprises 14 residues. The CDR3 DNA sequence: TGTGCCAGCAGCCAAGTTTTCCAGGGCGAAAAACTGTTTTTT. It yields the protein CASSQVFQGEKLFF.

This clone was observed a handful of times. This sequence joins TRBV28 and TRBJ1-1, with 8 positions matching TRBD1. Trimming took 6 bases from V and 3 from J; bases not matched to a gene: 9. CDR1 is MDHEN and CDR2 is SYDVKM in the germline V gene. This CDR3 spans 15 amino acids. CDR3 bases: TGTGCCAGCAGCTTAGGACAGGGTATGGACACTGAAGCTTTCTTT. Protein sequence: CASSLGQGMDTEAFF.

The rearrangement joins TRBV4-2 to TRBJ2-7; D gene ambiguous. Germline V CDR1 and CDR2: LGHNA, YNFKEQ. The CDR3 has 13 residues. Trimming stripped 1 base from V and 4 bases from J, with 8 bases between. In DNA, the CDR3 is TGTGCCAGCAGCCAAGTACTTCAGTACGAGCAGTACTTC. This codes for CASSQVLQYEQYF.

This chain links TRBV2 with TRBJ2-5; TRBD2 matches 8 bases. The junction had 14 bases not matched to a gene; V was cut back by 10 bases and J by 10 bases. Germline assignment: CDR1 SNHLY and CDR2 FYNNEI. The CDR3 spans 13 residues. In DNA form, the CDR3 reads TGTGCCACGGTCGGGACTAGTGAACAAAGCCAGTACTTC. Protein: CATVGTSEQSQYF. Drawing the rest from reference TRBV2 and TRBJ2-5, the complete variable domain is EPEVTQTPSHQVTQMGQEVILRCVPISNHLYFYWYRQILGQKVEFLVSFYNNEISEKSEIFDDQFSVERPDGSNFTLKIRSTKLEDSAMYFCATVGTSEQSQYFGPGTRLLVL.

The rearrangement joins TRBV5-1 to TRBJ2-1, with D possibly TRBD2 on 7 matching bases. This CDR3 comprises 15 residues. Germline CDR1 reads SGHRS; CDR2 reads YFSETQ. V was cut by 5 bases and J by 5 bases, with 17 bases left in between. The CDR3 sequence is CASRGGPDPNNEQFF. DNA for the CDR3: TGCGCCAGCAGGGGGGGGCCGGACCCCAACAATGAGCAGTTCTTC.

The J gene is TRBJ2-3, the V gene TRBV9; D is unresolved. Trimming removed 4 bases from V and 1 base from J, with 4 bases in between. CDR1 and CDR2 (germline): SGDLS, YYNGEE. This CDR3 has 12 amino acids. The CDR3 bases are TGTGCCAGCAGCATGCGCACAGATACGCAGTATTTT. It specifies CASSMRTDTQYF. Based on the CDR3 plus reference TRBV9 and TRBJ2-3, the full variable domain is DSGVTQTPKHLITATGQRVTLRCSPRSGDLSVYWYQQSLDQGLQFLIQYYNGEERAKGNILERFSAQQFPDLHSELNLSSLELGDSALYFCASSMRTDTQYFGPGTRLTVL.